The clone carrying this TCR beta chain showed up many times. The CDR3 consists of 12 residues. V was clipped by 4 bases and J by 3 bases, with 7 bases between them. Combining iRepertoire HTBI primers with Arm-PCR of CDR3 regions, the authors built TCR beta libraries. TCRdb re-analysed the multiplex PCR reads in MiXCR, keeping a single row per CDR3 protein. The sample carries approximately 350,000 distinct CDR3 sequences, over 15% recorded once. This entry comes from a study of regulatory T cells in long-lasting Graves disease. The time point: newly diagnosed GD, antithyroid drugs for less than 3 months. Researchers made the TCR library from RNA that was extracted from PBMCs. The sample was also reused in another study, on T cells in Graves' hyperthyroidism and ophthalmopathy.

This clonotype was sampled from a man aged 40-50 years with Graves disease. This chain uses TRBV12-3 or TRBV12-4 with TRBJ2-7, with D uncertain. The specimen comprised peripheral blood mononuclear cells (PBMCs), sampled at new diagnosis, from a patient treated with antithyroid drugs. The CDR3 is CASSSPGYEQYF. DNA for the CDR3: TGTGCCAGCAGTTCACCGGGCTACGAGCAGTACTTC.